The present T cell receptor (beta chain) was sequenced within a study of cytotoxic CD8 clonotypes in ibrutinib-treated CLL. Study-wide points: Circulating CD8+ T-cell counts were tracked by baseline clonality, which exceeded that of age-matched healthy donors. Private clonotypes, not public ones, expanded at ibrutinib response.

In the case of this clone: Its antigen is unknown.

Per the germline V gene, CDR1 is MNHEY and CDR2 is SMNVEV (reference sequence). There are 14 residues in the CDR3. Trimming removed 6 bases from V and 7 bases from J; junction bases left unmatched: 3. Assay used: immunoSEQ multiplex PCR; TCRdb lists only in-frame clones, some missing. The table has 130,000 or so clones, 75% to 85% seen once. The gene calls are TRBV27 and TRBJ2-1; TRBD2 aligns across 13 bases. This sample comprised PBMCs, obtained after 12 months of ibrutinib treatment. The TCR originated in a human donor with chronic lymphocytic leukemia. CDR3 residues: CASRGLAGENEQFF. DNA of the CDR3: TGTGCCAGCAGAGGACTAGCGGGAGAGAATGAGCAGTTCTTC.